Following are 9 T cell receptor beta chains from one sample sequenced in a study of regulatory T cells in long-lasting Graves disease. Stated time point: newly diagnosed GD, antithyroid drugs for less than 3 months. Extracted PBMC RNA gave rise to the TCR library. Libraries of TCR beta came from iRepertoire HTBI primers plus Arm-PCR of CDR3 regions. TCRdb re-called the multiplex PCR reads with MiXCR, one entry per CDR3 protein. The table includes 350,000 to 500,000 distinct CDR3 sequences, 12% to 15% detected once. The sample also formed part of further work on T cells in Graves' hyperthyroidism and ophthalmopathy.

The specimen comprised peripheral blood mononuclear cells (PBMCs), sampled at new diagnosis, from a patient treated with antithyroid drugs. The receptors were gathered from a woman aged 45-65 years with Graves disease.

This chain uses TRBV5-1 with TRBJ2-6; 8 bases agree with TRBD1. Germline loops: CDR1 SGHRS, CDR2 YFSETQ. J lost 0 bases, V lost 4 bases, and 9 bases had no gene match. The CDR3 loop spans 18 amino acids. This CDR3 is CASSERTGKISGANVLTF. CDR3 in DNA: TGCGCCAGCAGCGAAAGGACAGGGAAAATCTCTGGGGCCAACGTCCTGACTTTC.

This clonotype was observed at least ten times. V and J are TRBV6-1 and TRBJ1-4; D call uncertain. Germline-derived CDR1 and CDR2 are MNHNS and SASEGT. Trimming cost V 3 bases and J 0 bases, with 8 bases left between them. This CDR3 region has 15 residues. This chain's CDR3 is CASSDKSATNEKLFF. CDR3 coding DNA: TGTGCCAGCAGTGATAAGTCAGCAACTAATGAAAAACTGTTTTTT.

The gene calls are TRBV27 and TRBJ2-1; a weak D match, TRBD1 (6 bases). The CDR3 runs to 18 residues. The ends were cut back, 4 bases at V and 5 bases at J, with 24 bases in the middle. CDR1 is MNHEY, CDR2 SMNVEV, per germline (reference sequence). The CDR3 is CASSSNRDIMRGDNEQFF. The CDR3 region has the DNA TGTGCCAGCAGTTCTAACCGGGACATCATGAGGGGAGACAATGAGCAGTTCTTC.

This clonotype has only a few counts. As DNA, the CDR3 is TGTGCCAGCAGCGTAGAGGCAGGGGGTCGTGAAGCTTTCTTT. Its protein product is CASSVEAGGREAFF. The V and J genes are TRBV9 and TRBJ1-1; 7 nucleotides align to TRBD1. V was clipped by 0 bases and J by 7 bases; unmatched bases: 6. The germline CDR1 and CDR2 sequences are SGDLS and YYNGEE. There are 14 residues in the CDR3.

Remarks on this clonotype: One junction end disagrees with the germline gene, perhaps due to a read error. The rearrangement links TRBV10-2 to TRBJ2-7, with a tentative D call TRBD2 (6 bases). Germline lookup yields CDR1 WSHSY and CDR2 SAAADI. The CDR3 has 17 amino acids. The DNA of the CDR3 is TGCGCCAGCAGTGACAGTTGGGCGGGGAGCCCCCCCTACGAGCAGCACTTC. Translating it yields CASSDSWAGSPPYEQHF.

This clonotype has a single count. This may be a read error, as it is one base from a much larger clone. The chain uses TRBV7-2 and TRBJ2-3, with 8 bases lining up with TRBD2. Trimming took 4 bases from V and 13 from J; bases not matched to a gene: 7. The CDR3 loop spans 12 amino acids. Germline CDR1 SGHTA, CDR2 FQGNSA. The CDR3 sequence: CASSSPGTREYF. The CDR3 DNA reads as TGTGCCAGCAGCTCCCCGGGGACTAGGGAGTATTTT.

This clonotype was picked up many times. The chain combines TRBV11-2 with TRBJ2-7, with D unresolved. This CDR3 comprises 15 residues. CDR1 and CDR2 from the germline V gene are SGHAT and FQNNGV. Trimming removed 4 bases from V and 5 bases from J, with 18 bases in between. The CDR3 DNA reads as TGTGCCAGCAGCTCTCCCTCCGGTTATAGGGACGAGCAGTACTTC. This codes for CASSSPSGYRDEQYF.

There are many counts of this clonotype. This chain links TRBV28 with TRBJ1-5; D remains unclear. The germline CDR1 and CDR2 sequences are MDHEN and SYDVKM. CDR3 length: 15 amino acids. Trimming took 5 bases from V and 2 from J, leaving 13 bases between them. The chain's CDR3 is CASSRPQEGNQPQHF. DNA for the CDR3: TGTGCCAGCAGTAGACCTCAGGAGGGCAATCAGCCCCAGCATTTT. The entire variable domain, with the rest obtained from reference TRBV28 and TRBJ1-5, is as follows: DVKVTQSSRYLVKRTGEKVFLECVQDMDHENMFWYRQDPGLGLRLIYFSYDVKMKEKGDIPEGYSVSREKKERFSLILESASTNQTSMYLCASSRPQEGNQPQHFGDGTRLSIL.

This clonotype was seen many times. The CDR3 region is CASSLEGTSGIHEQFF. The CDR3 region has the DNA TGTGCCAGCAGCTTAGAAGGGACTAGCGGGATCCATGAGCAGTTCTTC. This chain uses TRBV7-3 with TRBJ2-1, with 13 positions matching TRBD2. Germline CDR1 is SGHTA and CDR2 is FQGTGA. The CDR3 length is 16 residues. V shed 2 bases and J 8 bases; nucleotides not matched to a gene: 6.